The 20 T cell receptor beta chains given below trace back to one sample, sequenced in a study of T cell responses to AZD1222 COVID-19 vaccine (TCRdb year 2021). Library creation used the immunoSEQ multiplex PCR assay. Drawn from immuneACCESS, this table holds only the in-frame rearrangements with V and J called that TCRdb kept. Clones are partly lost; checked studies trace under half to an unresolved V gene and leave the rest unexplained. Here the sample has about 170,000 clones; roughly 91% occur a single time. The ten largest make up 1.5% to 2% of the sample. The time point label corresponds to: baseline before first vaccination. The input for sequencing was peripheral blood, taken on day 0 of AZD1222 vaccination. All receptors derive from an adult in good health.

The chain joins TRBV7-9 to TRBJ1-2; D is unresolved. The V end was cut by 5 bases, the J end by 8 bases, with 15 bases between. Looked up from germline, CDR1 is SEHNR and CDR2 is FQNEAQ (reference sequence). The CDR3 runs 13 residues. The CDR3 sequence: CASSDGRVRGYTF. CDR3 bases: TGTGCCAGCAGCGACGGGAGGGTACGAGGCTACACCTTC.

V and J are TRBV9 and TRBJ2-1; D is possibly TRBD1 or TRBD2 (6 bases each). Germline V gene data show CDR1 as SGDLS and CDR2 as YYNGEE. The CDR3 length is 14 residues. V lost 4 bases, J lost 8 bases, and 16 bases lay in between. CDR3 nucleotides: TGTGCCAGCAGCTCCCCCTGGGGGGCCGATGAGCAGTTCTTC. It codes for CASSSPWGADEQFF. Full variable domain (rest looked up from reference TRBV9 and TRBJ2-1): DSGVTQTPKHLITATGQRVTLRCSPRSGDLSVYWYQQSLDQGLQFLIQYYNGEERAKGNILERFSAQQFPDLHSELNLSSLELGDSALYFCASSSPWGADEQFFGPGTRLTVL.

The chain combines TRBV5-8 with TRBJ1-3, with a weak D call TRBD1 (5 bases). Trimming stripped 5 bases from V and 2 bases from J, with 11 bases between. The CDR3 has 14 amino acids. Germline-derived CDR1 and CDR2 are SGHTS and YDEGEE. DNA for the CDR3: TGTGCCAGCAGAGGGACCTACGCTGGAAACACCATATATTTT. Its protein product is CASRGTYAGNTIYF.

This chain uses TRBV12-3 or TRBV12-4 with TRBJ2-7; no clear D. This CDR3 contains 11 residues. V lost 6 bases and J 5 bases, leaving 8 bases between the germline ends. CDR3: CASSLKHEQYF. As DNA, the CDR3 is TGTGCCAGCAGCCTTAAACACGAGCAGTACTTC.

The chain uses TRBV11-2 and TRBJ1-4; TRBD1 might be the D (6 bases). CDR3 length: 16 residues. The germline CDR1 and CDR2 sequences are SGHAT and FQNNGV. V was trimmed by 2 bases and J by 5 bases, leaving 15 bases between them. CDR3 amino acids: CASSLSTGTPNEKLFF. The CDR3 nucleotides read TGTGCCAGCAGCTTATCTACCGGGACACCGAATGAAAAACTGTTTTTT.

This chain connects TRBV29-1 to TRBJ1-5; D unclear. V was pared by 4 bases and J by 9 bases, with 4 bases between. CDR3 length: 9 residues. Germline values: CDR1 SQVTM, CDR2 ANQGSEA. The CDR3 region has the DNA TGCAGCGTTGGATGGCCCCAGCATTTT. Translation: CSVGWPQHF.

This chain connects TRBV7-6 to TRBJ2-5; 8 bases agree with TRBD2. This CDR3 contains 16 residues. The germline V gene encodes CDR1 SGHVS and CDR2 FNYEAQ. Trimming removed 3 bases from V and 0 bases from J; junction bases left unmatched: 6. CDR3 nucleotide sequence: TGTGCCAGCAGCTTCTCGACTAGCGCGAACCAAGAGACCCAGTACTTC. It translates to CASSFSTSANQETQYF.

J is TRBJ2-3 and V is TRBV7-2, with a possible D match to TRBD2 (5 bases). CDR1 SGHTA and CDR2 FQGNSA come from the germline V gene. Trimming took off 3 bases at V and 0 bases at J, with 7 bases between the two ends. The CDR3 covers 14 residues. This CDR3 is CASSFWTSTDTQYF. In nucleotides, the CDR3 is TGTGCCAGCAGCTTTTGGACTAGCACAGATACGCAGTATTTT.

This chain links TRBV9 with TRBJ2-1; 8 nucleotides match TRBD2. J gave up 7 bases and V 2 bases, and 8 bases lay outside the gene matches. CDR1 and CDR2 from the germline V gene are SGDLS and YYNGEE. The CDR3 sequence is 15 residues long. The CDR3 DNA follows: TGTGCCAGCAGCGTGCCCGGGAGGGCCGTTAATGAGCAGTTCTTC. It specifies CASSVPGRAVNEQFF.

Of note for this clone: The junction differs from germline at one of its ends, possibly a read error. The V call is TRBV14, the J call TRBJ2-1, with D possibly TRBD2 on 6 matching bases. The CDR3 spans 13 residues. Germline CDR1 and CDR2: SGHDN and FVKESK. The CDR3 nucleotides are TGTGCCAGCAGCAAAGACCTCGGAGGGGAGCAGTTCTTC. Protein: CASSKDLGGEQFF.

Only one count was recorded for this clone. This rearrangement joins TRBV5-1 to TRBJ1-5; D unresolved. The CDR3 runs to 13 residues. Germline CDR1 is SGHRS and CDR2 is YFSETQ. V dropped 1 base and J dropped 2 bases, with 4 bases sitting between them. The CDR3 DNA sequence: TGCGCCAGCAGCTTGTATGGCAATCAGCCCCAGCATTTT. Translated, it gives CASSLYGNQPQHF.

This sequence joins TRBV5-6 and TRBJ2-5; 8 positions agree with TRBD1. The CDR3 is 17 amino acids. V shed 4 bases, J shed 7 bases, and the junction held 18 bases outside the gene matches. Looked up from germline, CDR1 is SGHDT and CDR2 is YYEEEE. The CDR3 region is CASSIAPGQGIYRTQYF. CDR3 nucleotides: TGTGCCAGCAGCATTGCACCAGGACAGGGTATCTATAGGACCCAGTACTTC. Complete variable domain (other parts from reference TRBV5-6 and TRBJ2-5): DAGVTQSPTHLIKTRGQQVTLRCSPKSGHDTVSWYQQALGQGPQFIFQYYEEEERQRGNFPDRFSGHQFPNYSSELNVNALLLGDSALYLCASSIAPGQGIYRTQYFGPGTRLLVL.

This chain connects TRBV7-2 to TRBJ1-2; no firm D call. The CDR3 runs to 15 residues. V lost 4 bases and J 2 bases, leaving 14 bases between the germline ends. Per germline, CDR1 SGHTA and CDR2 FQGNSA. CDR3 region: CASSSPSAGNYGYTF. For the CDR3, the DNA is TGTGCCAGCAGCTCCCCCTCCGCGGGGAACTATGGCTACACCTTC.

The chain joins TRBV15 to TRBJ1-1; D is possibly TRBD1 (6 bases). Germline V CDR1 and CDR2: LNHNV, YYDKDF (reference sequence). V lost 5 bases, J lost 5 bases, and 27 bases lay in between. The CDR3 length is 18 residues. CDR3 sequence reads: CATSASGGQKVFWTEAFF. CDR3 nucleotides: TGTGCCACCAGCGCCTCCGGGGGGCAGAAGGTGTTTTGGACTGAAGCTTTCTTT.

This chain uses TRBV2 with TRBJ1-5; TRBD1 agrees at 8 bases. Germline lookup yields CDR1 SNHLY and CDR2 FYNNEI. V was clipped by 6 bases and J by 4 bases; unmatched bases: 5. This CDR3 has 14 residues. DNA of the CDR3: TGTGCCAGCAGCGACTGGACAGGGAATCAGCCCCAGCATTTT. Its protein is CASSDWTGNQPQHF.

This clone came up once. The chain recombines TRBV7-3 with TRBJ2-2; D gene unclear. CDR1 SGHTA and CDR2 FQGTGA come from the germline V gene. CDR3 length equals 13 residues. V was cut by 5 bases and J by 7 bases, with 11 bases left in between. For the CDR3, the DNA is TGTGCCAGCAGCCCCGTCCCCGACGGGGAGCTGTTTTTT. It yields the protein CASSPVPDGELFF. Filled out from reference TRBV7-3 and TRBJ2-2, the complete variable domain reads GAGVSQTPSNKVTEKGKYVELRCDPISGHTALYWYRQSLGQGPEFLIYFQGTGAADDSGLPNDRFFAVRPEGSVSTLKIQRTERGDSAVYLCASSPVPDGELFFGEGSRLTVL.

This clone is a singleton in its sample. The rearrangement links TRBV19 to TRBJ1-1; no firm D call. Per the germline V gene, CDR1 is LNHDA and CDR2 is SQIVND (reference sequence). CDR3 length: 14 residues. The V gene lost 3 bases and the J gene lost 3 bases, with 11 bases spanning the gap. CDR3 region: CASSIVGRDTEAFF. CDR3 nucleotides: TGTGCCAGTAGTATTGTGGGCCGGGACACTGAAGCTTTCTTT.

The CDR3 nucleotides are TGCGCCAGCAGTGATGGACAGGGGATTTTGAACACTGAAGCTTTCTTT. It codes for CASSDGQGILNTEAFF. The chain has TRBV10-1 and TRBJ1-1; TRBD1 agrees at 9 bases. CDR3 length equals 16 residues. Germline V gene sequence: CDR1 WNHNN, CDR2 SYGVQD (reference sequence). With 3 bases clipped from V and 0 bases from J, the junction kept 5 bases outside the gene matches.

This sequence joins TRBV19 and TRBJ1-2, with a tentative D call TRBD1 (6 bases). Germline CDR1 is LNHDA and CDR2 is SQIVND (reference sequence). V was pared by 6 bases and J by 1 base, with 6 bases between. This CDR3 spans 12 amino acids. The CDR3 DNA is TGTGCCAGTAGACAGGGTAACTATGGCTACACCTTC. Residues: CASRQGNYGYTF.

This chain joins TRBV5-6 and TRBJ2-3; D unresolved. CDR3 size: 16 residues. Trimming removed 4 bases from V and 0 bases from J, with 15 bases in between. Germline V gene data show CDR1 as SGHDT and CDR2 as YYEEEE. CDR3 coding DNA: TGTGCCAGCAGCCTGAACACGGGCGCTAGCACAGATACGCAGTATTTT. It translates to CASSLNTGASTDTQYF.